The entry below describes one T cell receptor beta chain. This sample stems from a study of blood T cell repertoires in COVID-19. The CDR3 spans 13 residues. CDR1 is GTSNPN, CDR2 SVGIG, per germline (reference sequence). Deletions cut 1 base from V and 4 bases from J, with 7 bases between. As handled by the study authors: From reference gene primer amplification, estimates of nucleated cell counts were derived. Here immunoSEQ multiplex PCR was the method, and the copy in TCRdb shows in-frame clones only, minus some. V and J calls plus clone size are reproduced from that table; the DNA served to infer D and trimming. Of under 250,000 clones in the sample, 75% to 90% were seen once.

Sequencing used peripheral blood. The TCR originated in a woman aged 40 to 50 with acute or convalescent COVID-19. The chain couples TRBV30 to TRBJ1-4; D is possibly TRBD1 (5 bases). CDR3 sequence reads: CAWSGTSNEKLFF. The CDR3 DNA reads as TGTGCCTGGAGTGGGACAAGTAATGAAAAACTGTTTTTT.